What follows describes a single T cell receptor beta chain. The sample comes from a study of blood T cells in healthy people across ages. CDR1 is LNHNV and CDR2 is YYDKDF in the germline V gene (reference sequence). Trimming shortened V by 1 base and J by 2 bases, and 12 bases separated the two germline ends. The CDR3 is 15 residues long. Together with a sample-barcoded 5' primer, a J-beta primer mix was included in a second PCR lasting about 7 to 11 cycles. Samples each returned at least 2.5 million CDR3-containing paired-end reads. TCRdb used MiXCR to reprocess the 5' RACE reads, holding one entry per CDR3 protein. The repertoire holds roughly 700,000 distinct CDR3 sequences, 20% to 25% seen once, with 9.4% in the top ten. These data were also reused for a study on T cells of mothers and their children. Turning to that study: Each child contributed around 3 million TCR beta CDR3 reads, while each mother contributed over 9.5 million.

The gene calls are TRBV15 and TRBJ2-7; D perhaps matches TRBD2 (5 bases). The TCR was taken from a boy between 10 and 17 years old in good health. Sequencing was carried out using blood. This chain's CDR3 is CATSRGDSAAYEQYF. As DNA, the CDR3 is TGTGCCACCAGCAGAGGTGATAGCGCGGCCTACGAGCAGTACTTC.